Below are 13 T cell receptor beta chains sequenced from a single sample in a study of CD8 T cells in Susac syndrome. Reverse transcription used roughly 0.45 to 1 ug RNA and random hexamers. MiXCR, applied by TCRdb to the immunoSEQ multiplex PCR reads, yields one record per CDR3 protein. The sample holds some 200,000 distinct CDR3 sequences, approximately 96% seen once. Source material: CD4+ T cells from PBMCs. The source of these receptors is a human donor with Susac syndrome.

The chain employs TRBV6-5 and TRBJ2-1, with 7 nucleotides matching TRBD1. This CDR3 has 15 residues. Losses at the gene ends were 6 bases for V and 2 bases for J; bases not matched to a gene: 7. The germline gives CDR1 MNHEY, CDR2 SVGAGI. Here the CDR3 DNA reads TGTGCCAGCAGCCGTAGGGGGCGGGCCTACAATGAGCAGTTCTTC. This translates into CASSRRGRAYNEQFF.

The V and J genes are TRBV19 and TRBJ1-5; TRBD1 agrees at 10 bases. V lost 3 bases and J lost 6; bases outside the gene matches: 5. From germline, CDR1 is LNHDA and CDR2 SQIVND (reference sequence). CDR3 length: 15 residues. The CDR3 DNA follows: TGTGCCAGTAGTATCGACAGGGGGCGAAGTCAGCCCCAGCATTTT. This encodes CASSIDRGRSQPQHF. The whole variable domain, filled in from reference TRBV19 and TRBJ1-5, reads DGGITQSPKYLFRKEGQNVTLSCEQNLNHDAMYWYRQDPGQGLRLIYYSQIVNDFQKGDIAEGYSVSREKKESFPLTVTSAQKNPTAFYLCASSIDRGRSQPQHFGDGTRLSIL.

The CDR3 bases are TGTGCCAGCAGTTCCGAGAGGCAGGCTTCGAACACCGGGGAGCTGTTTTTT. It codes for CASSSERQASNTGELFF. This rearrangement joins TRBV6-5 to TRBJ2-2; D unresolved. The V end was cut by 4 bases, the J end by 0 bases, with 15 bases between. The germline V gene encodes CDR1 MNHEY and CDR2 SVGAGI. CDR3 length equals 17 residues.

This rearrangement joins TRBV4-1 to TRBJ2-7; 9 bases are shared with TRBD1. With V trimmed by 2 bases and J by 1 base, 6 bases remained unmatched. Germline CDR1 and CDR2: MGHRA and YSYEKL. CDR3 length: 16 amino acids. The CDR3 protein is CASSQLTGGRSYEQYF. CDR3 nucleotide sequence: TGCGCCAGCAGCCAACTCACAGGGGGCAGGTCCTACGAGCAGTACTTC.

The chain recombines TRBV4-2 with TRBJ2-3, with D perhaps matching TRBD2 (6 bases). The CDR3 sequence is 13 residues long. Trimming left V 1 base short and J 6 bases short, with 8 bases between. Germline values: CDR1 LGHNA, CDR2 YNFKEQ. As DNA, the CDR3 is TGTGCCAGCAGCCAAGGTGGGGGGGATACGCAGTATTTT. Encoded protein: CASSQGGGDTQYF.

The chain couples TRBV18 to TRBJ2-3; D call uncertain. V was trimmed by 3 bases and J by 1 base, leaving 5 bases between them. The germline CDR1 and CDR2 sequences are KGHSH and LQKENI. This CDR3 is built from 13 residues. The CDR3 DNA reads as TGTGCCAGCTCACCTATCGGCACAGATACGCAGTATTTT. This gives the protein CASSPIGTDTQYF.

The chain recombines TRBV6-6 with TRBJ1-5; TRBD1 agrees at 8 bases. Germline V gene sequence: CDR1 MNHNY, CDR2 SVGAGI (reference sequence). J was trimmed by 6 bases and V by 2 bases; bases with no gene match: 6. This CDR3 region has 15 residues. The CDR3 bases are TGTGCCAGCAGTTACCGACCAGGGGGCGGTCAGCCCCAGCATTTT. Translated: CASSYRPGGGQPQHF.

The J gene is TRBJ2-4, the V gene TRBV7-9; TRBD2 aligns across 7 bases. CDR1 is SEHNR, CDR2 FQNEAQ, per germline (reference sequence). The CDR3 has 17 residues. Trimming at V came to 1 base and at J to 7 bases, leaving 13 bases not matched to a gene. For the CDR3, the DNA is TGTGCCAGCAGCTTAGTGTTAGATGGCCTCGGGGGGAACATTCAGTACTTC. Amino acids: CASSLVLDGLGGNIQYF.

The chain joins TRBV29-1 to TRBJ1-1, with TRBD1 matching over 10 bases. The CDR3 extends over 12 amino acids. Germline values: CDR1 SQVTM, CDR2 ANQGSEA. V lost 5 bases, J lost 5 bases, and 2 bases stayed unmatched. The CDR3 loop reads CSVQDRGTEAFF. CDR3 DNA: TGCAGCGTTCAGGACAGGGGGACTGAAGCTTTCTTT.

The chain is built from TRBV3-1 and TRBJ2-5; 13 bases are shared with TRBD2. The CDR3 is 18 amino acids. Germline values: CDR1 LGHDT, CDR2 YNNKEL (reference sequence). J lost 5 bases, V lost 4 bases, and 13 bases had no gene match. The CDR3 reads CASSRGLAGPPIGETQYF. As DNA, the CDR3 is TGTGCCAGCAGCCGGGGACTAGCGGGGCCTCCCATCGGGGAGACCCAGTACTTC.

The CDR3, as DNA: TGTGCCAGCAGCTTAAACAGGGTGAATTCACCCCTCCACTTT. Its protein is CASSLNRVNSPLHF. The chain carries TRBV7-3 and TRBJ1-6; D is possibly TRBD1 (6 bases). Germline CDR1 is SGHTA and CDR2 is FQGTGA. The V and J ends lost 1 base and 7 bases respectively, with 8 bases between them. This CDR3 comprises 14 residues.

The gene calls are TRBV4-1 and TRBJ2-1; maybe TRBD2 (6 bases). The ends were cut back, 2 bases at V and 7 bases at J, with 15 bases in the middle. The germline CDR1 and CDR2 sequences are MGHRA and YSYEKL. The CDR3 sequence is 15 residues long. In DNA, the CDR3 is TGCGCCAGCAGCCAAAGGGCCCTGGAGGGAAATGAGCAGTTCTTC. It yields the protein CASSQRALEGNEQFF.

The V call is TRBV12-3 or TRBV12-4, the J call TRBJ1-1; D perhaps matches TRBD1 (6 bases). CDR3 length: 15 amino acids. V was shortened by 6 bases and J by 3 bases, with 17 bases between the two germline ends. In DNA, the CDR3 is TGTGCCAGCAGCCCCCTAGGGGGGTATTACACTGAAGCTTTCTTT. It encodes CASSPLGGYYTEAFF.